Following are 27 T cell receptor beta chains from one sample sequenced in a study of blood T cell repertoires in COVID-19. Some clones are missing from TCRdb's copy, which holds only in-frame ones; the method was immunoSEQ multiplex PCR. The repertoire holds over 200,000 clones, roughly 83% seen once, with 2% to 3% in the top ten. The sample was peripheral blood. These receptor sequences come from a woman aged 70-85 years with active or convalescent COVID-19.

The V call is TRBV19, the J call TRBJ2-5; weak D call: TRBD2 (5 bases). Per germline, CDR1 LNHDA and CDR2 SQIVND (reference sequence). The CDR3 has 15 amino acids. The germline V and J ends were trimmed by 2 bases and 1 base, with 11 bases remaining between them. The DNA of the CDR3 is TGTGCCAGTAGTATAATGGTTGGGAGCCAAGAGACCCAGTACTTC. Translated: CASSIMVGSQETQYF.

The J gene is TRBJ2-7, the V gene TRBV6-2 or TRBV6-3; D may be TRBD2 (7 bases). The CDR3 extends over 14 amino acids. Germline CDR1 is MNHEY and CDR2 is SVGEGT. V was cut by 6 bases and J by 4 bases, with 16 bases left in between. The CDR3 DNA is TGTGCCAGCAGCCTCCTGGGGGGGCAATACGAGCAGTACTTC. This codes for CASSLLGGQYEQYF.

The chain has TRBV10-2 and TRBJ2-5, with TRBD2 matching over 10 bases. The CDR3 is 13 amino acids. Germline values: CDR1 WSHSY, CDR2 SAAADI. The junction had 1 base not matched to a gene; V was cut back by 5 bases and J by 4 bases. The CDR3 coding sequence is TGCGCCAGCAGTTTAGCGGGAGGAGAGACCCAGTACTTC. This encodes CASSLAGGETQYF.

This clone was counted between two and nine times. The chain joins TRBV5-1 to TRBJ1-1; 8 bases fit TRBD1. V lost 2 bases to trimming and J lost 3 bases; unmatched junction nucleotides: 3. The CDR3 runs to 14 residues. Looked up from germline, CDR1 is SGHRS and CDR2 is YFSETQ. Here the CDR3 reads CASSFLDRDTEAFF. The CDR3 bases are TGCGCCAGCAGCTTCCTGGACAGGGACACTGAAGCTTTCTTT.

The gene calls are TRBV30 and TRBJ2-3; TRBD1 aligns across 9 bases. This CDR3 region has 14 residues. Trimming took 5 bases from V and 0 from J; bases not matched to a gene: 3. The germline V gene encodes CDR1 GTSNPN and CDR2 SVGIG (reference sequence). DNA of the CDR3: TGTGCCTGGGGGACAGGGTCTAGCACAGATACGCAGTATTTT. Translation: CAWGTGSSTDTQYF.

The sample holds a few counts of this clone. The rearrangement joins TRBV18 to TRBJ1-5; a weak D match, TRBD1 (5 bases). This CDR3 has 15 amino acids. V gave up 4 bases and J gave up 7 bases, with 17 bases separating them. Looked up from germline, CDR1 is KGHSH and CDR2 is LQKENI. In DNA, the CDR3 is TGTGCCAGCTCACGAACCCCAGGGTTGGGACAGCCCCAGCATTTT. Its translation is CASSRTPGLGQPQHF.

The chain uses TRBV11-2 and TRBJ2-5, with 10 bases matching TRBD1. V gave up 5 bases and J gave up 5 bases; unmatched junction bases: 8. The CDR3 length is 15 residues. CDR1 is SGHAT and CDR2 is FQNNGV in the germline V gene. Here the CDR3 reads CASSDGTGVRETQYF. For the CDR3, the DNA is TGTGCCAGCAGCGATGGGACAGGGGTGAGGGAGACCCAGTACTTC.

This clone has just one count. The chain uses TRBV7-8 and TRBJ2-1, with a weak D call TRBD1 (7 bases). CDR3 size: 17 residues. V lost 5 bases and J 0 bases, leaving 17 bases between the germline ends. Germline V gives CDR1 SGHVS, CDR2 FQNEAQ. CDR3 sequence reads: CASSPKQGGFSYNEQFF. The DNA for the CDR3 is TGTGCCAGCAGCCCCAAGCAGGGGGGCTTCTCCTACAATGAGCAGTTCTTC.

This sequence joins TRBV11-2 and TRBJ2-1, with 8 positions matching TRBD2. V trimming: 4 bases; J trimming: 12 bases; junction bases outside the gene matches: 11. The CDR3 has 14 amino acids. From germline, CDR1 is SGHAT and CDR2 FQNNGV. CDR3 residues: CASSSSLSGIRQFF. The DNA of the CDR3 is TGTGCCAGCAGCTCCTCCCTTAGCGGGATACGGCAGTTCTTC.

The chain carries TRBV7-9 and TRBJ2-1, with D possibly matching TRBD1 (6 bases). This CDR3 has 14 residues. V lost 10 bases to trimming and J lost 0 bases, with 13 bases between them. The germline V gene encodes CDR1 SEHNR and CDR2 FQNEAQ (reference sequence). The CDR3 region has the DNA TGTGCCACCGCGCCGGACAGCTCCTACAATGAGCAGTTCTTC. Its translation: CATAPDSSYNEQFF.

This chain uses TRBV5-5 with TRBJ2-5; 7 nucleotides match TRBD2. The V gene end was trimmed by 0 bases and the J gene end by 5 bases; junction bases not matched to a gene: 4. Germline CDR1 is SGHKS and CDR2 is YYEKEE (reference sequence). The length of the CDR3 is 14 residues. The CDR3 DNA reads as TGTGCCAGCAGCTTGGGTGGACTAGGTGAGACCCAGTACTTC. It codes for CASSLGGLGETQYF. Complete variable domain (other parts from reference TRBV5-5 and TRBJ2-5): DAGVTQSPTHLIKTRGQQVTLRCSPISGHKSVSWYQQVLGQGPQFIFQYYEKEERGRGNFPDRFSARQFPNYSSELNVNALLLGDSALYLCASSLGGLGETQYFGPGTRLLVL.

The chain recombines TRBV5-1 with TRBJ2-3, with 7 bases that match TRBD2. Germline-derived CDR1 and CDR2 are SGHRS and YFSETQ. The CDR3 spans 17 residues. Germline trimming cut 4 bases from V and 0 bases from J; bases unmatched to any gene: 11. CDR3 protein: CASSPTVGGGSTDTQYF. In DNA, the CDR3 is TGCGCCAGCAGCCCCACCGTTGGGGGGGGGAGCACAGATACGCAGTATTTT.

The gene calls are TRBV19 and TRBJ1-2, with D perhaps matching TRBD1 (5 bases). CDR1 and CDR2 from the germline V gene are LNHDA and SQIVND (reference sequence). V was cut by 5 bases and J by 8 bases, with 21 bases left in between. This CDR3 contains 15 residues. The CDR3 nucleotides are TGTGCCAGTAGTGCCCGGGACTCCCGACTACGGGGCTACACCTTC. Amino acid sequence: CASSARDSRLRGYTF.

CDR3 sequence: CAISVSGSNTEAFF. The DNA for the CDR3 is TGTGCCATCAGTGTTTCAGGTTCGAACACTGAAGCTTTCTTT. The chain links TRBV10-3 to TRBJ1-1; no reliable D call. The CDR3 length is 14 residues. From germline, CDR1 is ENHRY and CDR2 SYGVKD. V was cut by 4 bases and J by 1 base, with 10 bases left in between.

The CDR3 sequence: CASSSGQYGYTF. The CDR3 DNA follows: TGTGCCAGCAGTTCGGGACAGTATGGCTACACCTTC. V is TRBV28 and J is TRBJ1-2, with 7 bases matching TRBD1. Looked up from germline, CDR1 is MDHEN and CDR2 is SYDVKM. J gave up 5 bases and V 4 bases, and 1 base lay outside the gene matches. This CDR3 has 12 amino acids.

CDR3 sequence reads: CASSRGGAPYGYTF. In nucleotides, the CDR3 is TGTGCCAGTAGTAGAGGGGGAGCACCCTATGGCTACACCTTC. The chain couples TRBV19 to TRBJ1-2, with D tentatively TRBD1 (6 bases). CDR3 size: 14 residues. Germline CDR1 reads LNHDA; CDR2 reads SQIVND (reference sequence). V shed 4 bases and J shed 4 bases, with 13 bases lying between them. The complete variable domain, with remaining parts taken from reference TRBV19 and TRBJ1-2, reads DGGITQSPKYLFRKEGQNVTLSCEQNLNHDAMYWYRQDPGQGLRLIYYSQIVNDFQKGDIAEGYSVSREKKESFPLTVTSAQKNPTAFYLCASSRGGAPYGYTFGSGTRLTVV.

The V and J genes are TRBV6-5 and TRBJ2-5; 7 positions match TRBD1. The V gene's germline CDR1 is MNHEY and CDR2 SVGAGI. V lost 7 bases and J lost 5; bases outside the gene matches: 10. The CDR3 extends over 14 amino acids. CDR3 bases: TGTGCCAGCACTCAGACAGGGCTGGGCGAGACCCAGTACTTC. Protein sequence: CASTQTGLGETQYF.

The chain's CDR3 is CASGLSGANTDTQYF. CDR3 nucleotides: TGTGCCAGCGGGCTTAGCGGGGCCAACACAGATACGCAGTATTTT. V and J are TRBV7-3 and TRBJ2-3; TRBD2 matches at 8 bases. Germline CDR1 and CDR2: SGHTA and FQGTGA. V was pared by 8 bases and J by 2 bases, with 9 bases of the junction left unmatched. The CDR3 totals 15 residues. Full variable domain (rest looked up from reference TRBV7-3 and TRBJ2-3): GAGVSQTPSNKVTEKGKYVELRCDPISGHTALYWYRQSLGQGPEFLIYFQGTGAADDSGLPNDRFFAVRPEGSVSTLKIQRTERGDSAVYLCASGLSGANTDTQYFGPGTRLTVL.

This chain links TRBV27 with TRBJ1-1; D unclear. CDR3 length: 12 residues. The V and J ends lost 8 bases and 0 bases respectively, with 7 bases between them. Germline loops: CDR1 MNHEY, CDR2 SMNVEV (reference sequence). The CDR3 DNA reads as TGTGCCAGCTTCTCCCTGAACACTGAAGCTTTCTTT. Encoded protein: CASFSLNTEAFF.

V and J are TRBV28 and TRBJ1-3, with D perhaps TRBD1 (6 bases). The CDR3 spans 13 residues. V dropped 7 bases and J dropped 4 bases, with 11 bases sitting between them. Per germline, CDR1 MDHEN and CDR2 SYDVKM. The CDR3 DNA reads TGTGCCAGCATGGGGGCAGCGGGAAACACCATATATTTT. Translating gives CASMGAAGNTIYF.

This clone appeared a few times. The V gene is TRBV7-8, the J gene TRBJ2-3; D may be TRBD1 (6 bases). Germline CDR1 SGHVS, CDR2 FQNEAQ. CDR3 size: 15 residues. V shed 6 bases and J shed 4 bases, with 17 bases lying between them. DNA for the CDR3: TGTGCCAGCAGTCGCGTAGACAGGACATCAGATACGCAGTATTTT. Translated, it gives CASSRVDRTSDTQYF.

The genes are TRBV20-1 and TRBJ2-7, with D maybe TRBD2 (5 bases). The CDR3 has 11 residues. Germline-derived CDR1 and CDR2 are DFQATT and SNEGSKA (reference sequence). The ends were cut back, 6 bases at V and 3 bases at J, with 9 bases in the middle. CDR3 DNA sequence: TGCAGTGCCGACGGGGACTACGAGCAGTACTTC. Translation gives CSADGDYEQYF.

The J gene is TRBJ2-6, the V gene TRBV2; D not certain. Per the germline V gene, CDR1 is SNHLY and CDR2 is FYNNEI. The CDR3 runs 15 residues. V lost 6 bases and J lost 4, with 13 bases in between. This chain's CDR3 is CASRPAAAGANVLTF. The DNA for the CDR3 is TGTGCCAGCAGGCCTGCCGCGGCGGGGGCCAACGTCCTGACTTTC.

The chain carries TRBV5-1 and TRBJ2-1, with 9 bases matching TRBD2. CDR1 is SGHRS and CDR2 is YFSETQ in the germline V gene. The CDR3 loop spans 15 amino acids. V gave up 3 bases and J gave up 8 bases; unmatched junction bases: 9. CDR3 bases: TGCGCCAGCAGCTGGGGCCTAGCGGGACAAGATGAGCAGTTCTTC. Translating it yields CASSWGLAGQDEQFF.

In its sample, this clone was seen once. The rearrangement uses TRBV7-9 and TRBJ1-5; unclear D gene. Germline V gene lookup returns CDR1 SEHNR and CDR2 FQNEAQ (reference sequence). Deletions cut 5 bases from V and 3 bases from J, with 11 bases between. This CDR3 spans 14 amino acids. CDR3: CASSQGADNQPQHF. For the CDR3, the DNA is TGTGCCAGCAGCCAAGGCGCGGACAATCAGCCCCAGCATTTT.

V gene TRBV15 combines with J gene TRBJ2-2, with D unresolved. Germline values: CDR1 LNHNV, CDR2 YYDKDF (reference sequence). V was cut by 0 bases and J by 1 base, with 6 bases left in between. The CDR3 has 15 residues. The CDR3 sequence is CATSRDRGNTGELFF. The DNA for the CDR3 is TGTGCCACCAGCAGAGATCGCGGGAACACCGGGGAGCTGTTTTTT. Filled out from reference TRBV15 and TRBJ2-2, the complete variable domain reads DAMVIQNPRYQVTQFGKPVTLSCSQTLNHNVMYWYQQKSSQAPKLLFHYYDKDFNNEADTPDNFQSRRPNTSFCFLDIRSPGLGDTAMYLCATSRDRGNTGELFFGEGSRLTVL.

The rearrangement joins TRBV2 to TRBJ1-3, with D unclear. V was trimmed by 3 bases and J by 4 bases, leaving 16 bases between them. Germline CDR1 is SNHLY and CDR2 is FYNNEI. The CDR3 sequence is 16 residues long. CDR3: CASSEWSGVSGNTIYF. The CDR3 nucleotides are TGTGCCAGCAGTGAGTGGTCAGGTGTCAGCGGAAACACCATATATTTT.